Given below is one T cell receptor beta chain in context. The antigen remains undetermined. Germline V gene sequence: CDR1 SQVTM, CDR2 ANQGSEA. Trimming cost V 5 bases and J 2 bases, with 16 bases left between them. The CDR3 runs to 15 residues. Every isolated RNA sample was fully reverse transcribed, so sequencing captured expressed TCRB transcripts. Profiled with immunoSEQ multiplex PCR; TCRdb holds only in-frame clones, not every one. The sample includes around 280,000 clones, 8% of them seen just once. These data come from a study of beta chain features in type 1 diabetes. Study-wide background: The number of sorted cells examined across all samples was fewer than 110,000,000.

Overall study findings and caveats: Although PCR might favor shorter templates, it would do so equally in patients and controls. More deletions and fewer insertions at VDJ junctions were seen in type 1 diabetes patients.

It was via CD45RO/CCR7/CD25/CD127/CD95/CD27 that CD4+ naive, central memory, regulatory and stem cell-like memory cells were sorted. The rearrangement uses TRBV29-1 and TRBJ2-1; TRBD2 might be the D (6 bases). This receptor was identified in a woman aged 18 to 35 in good health. Material for sequencing was central memory CD4+ T cells from blood. The CDR3 spells CSVSSARPPYNEQFF. DNA for the CDR3: TGCAGCGTTTCTAGCGCTCGCCCGCCCTACAATGAGCAGTTCTTC.